This TCR beta chain appears in the sequencing data of a study of cytotoxic CD8 clonotypes in ibrutinib-treated CLL. Whole-study context: Among the patients, over 9 presented as relapsed/refractory and about 15 as treatment-naive; around 18 showed unmutated IGHV. Sequencing produced an average of around 250,000 productive templates and tens of thousands of productive rearrangements per sample.

Germline V CDR1 and CDR2: SGHTA, FQGNSA. The V end lost 5 bases, the J end lost 8 bases, and 9 bases lay between the germline ends. The CDR3 totals 11 residues. Clones were sequenced by immunoSEQ multiplex PCR, and TCRdb holds only the in-frame ones, with some missing. The data hold about 140,000 clones, with over 75% observed a single time. To note about this clone: Its antigen is currently unknown.

Study findings and constraints: Contraction or stability on treatment characterized the public clonotypes, which were uncommon. Clonality was elevated at ibrutinib response and had returned toward baseline at progression.

V gene TRBV7-2 combines with J gene TRBJ1-2; no definite D call. The TCR was taken from a human donor with chronic lymphocytic leukemia. The specimen was PBMCs, collected after 36 months of ibrutinib treatment. For the CDR3, the DNA is TGTGCCAGCAGCCGATCCGGGGGCTACACCTTC. Encoded protein: CASSRSGGYTF.